The 2 T cell receptor beta chains below all came from one sample that was sequenced in a study of cytomegalovirus exposure and HLA in healthy donors. Vbeta (60) and Jbeta (13) primers were used in the PCR. Clones were sequenced by immunoSEQ multiplex PCR, and TCRdb holds only the in-frame ones, with some missing. The sample lists roughly 90,000 clones; roughly four fifths were seen once. Sequencing was done on a sample of PBMCs. The receptors shown here come from a man aged 25-45 years in good health and CMV-seropositive.

V gene TRBV18 combines with J gene TRBJ2-1; D might be TRBD2 (6 bases). CDR1 and CDR2 (germline): KGHSH, LQKENI. The V gene lost 6 bases and the J gene lost 7 bases, with 19 bases spanning the gap. The CDR3 has 15 amino acids. DNA for the CDR3: TGTGCCAGCTCCTCGCAGGGCGGGAAAAAGAATGAGCAGTTCTTC. Translation: CASSSQGGKKNEQFF.

The chain joins TRBV10-3 to TRBJ1-5; no clear D. CDR1 and CDR2 from the germline V gene are ENHRY and SYGVKD. This CDR3 is built from 15 residues. Trimming removed 2 bases at V and 2 bases at J, with 10 bases between. The CDR3 sequence is CAISESSVGNQPQHF. In nucleotides, the CDR3 is TGTGCCATCAGTGAGAGTAGTGTAGGCAATCAGCCCCAGCATTTT.